This record looks at one TCR beta chain sequence and its context. The data were obtained in a study of T cell changes during pregnancy in multiple sclerosis. This table comes from immunoSEQ multiplex PCR, and its TCRdb copy is limited to in-frame clones, with some not included. Of more than 25,000 clones listed, over 85% are singletons. The germline V gene encodes CDR1 SEHNR and CDR2 FQNEAQ (reference sequence). The CDR3 consists of 13 residues. Trimming took 8 bases from V and 1 from J, leaving 6 bases between them. The source is a female donor with multiple sclerosis, enrolled in a pregnancy study. The sample consisted of CD4+ T cells from peripheral blood mononuclear cells, taken in the first trimester of pregnancy. V gene TRBV7-9 combines with J gene TRBJ1-6, with a weak D call TRBD1 (5 bases). The CDR3: CASRGSYNSPLHF. CDR3 coding DNA: TGTGCCAGCCGGGGGTCCTATAATTCACCCCTCCACTTT.